The clone carrying this TCR beta chain was picked up one time. Its antigen is not known. Only in-frame clones appear in the TCRdb table, and some are missing; sequencing was by immunoSEQ multiplex PCR. The data show 99,000 or so clones, 93% seen once. The data derive from a study of siplizumab effects on memory and regulatory T cells. Overall study results and limits: The study found naive T cells seemingly more diverse than memory cells and seemingly major alloresponse contributors.

V lost 2 bases and J 2 bases, leaving 7 bases between the germline ends. CDR1 and CDR2 from the germline V gene are SGHRS and YFSETQ. CDR3 length equals 13 residues. The chain joins TRBV5-1 to TRBJ1-1; D ambiguous. Sequenced sample: CD4+ T cells sorted from blood. The TCR originated in a human donor in good health. CDR3: CASSFDGNTEAFF. The CDR3 nucleotides read TGCGCCAGCAGCTTCGACGGTAACACTGAAGCTTTCTTT. Using reference TRBV5-1 and TRBJ1-1 for the parts outside the CDR3, the full variable domain is KAGVTQTPRYLIKTRGQQVTLSCSPISGHRSVSWYQQTPGQGLQFLFEYFSETQRNKGNFPGRFSGRQFSNSRSEMNVSTLELGDSALYLCASSFDGNTEAFFGQGTRLTVV.